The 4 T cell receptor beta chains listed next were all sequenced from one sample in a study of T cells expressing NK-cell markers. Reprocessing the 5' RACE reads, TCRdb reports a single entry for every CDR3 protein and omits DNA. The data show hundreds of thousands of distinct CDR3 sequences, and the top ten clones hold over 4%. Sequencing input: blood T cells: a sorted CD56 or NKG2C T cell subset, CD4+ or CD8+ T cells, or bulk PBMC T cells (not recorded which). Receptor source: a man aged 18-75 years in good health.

The CDR3 spells CASRRTGTRYDEQYF. The V and J genes are TRBV12-3 or TRBV12-4 and TRBJ2-7; no DNA is available, so the TRBD2 call from TCRdb remains unchecked. The CDR3 runs 15 residues.

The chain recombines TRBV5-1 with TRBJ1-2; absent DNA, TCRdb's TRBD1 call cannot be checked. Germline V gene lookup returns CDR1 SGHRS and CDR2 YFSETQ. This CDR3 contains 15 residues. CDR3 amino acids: CASSNRDRGASGYTF.

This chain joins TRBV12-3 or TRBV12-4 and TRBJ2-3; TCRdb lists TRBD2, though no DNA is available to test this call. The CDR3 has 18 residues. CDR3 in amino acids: CASSARTSGGSSTDTQYF.

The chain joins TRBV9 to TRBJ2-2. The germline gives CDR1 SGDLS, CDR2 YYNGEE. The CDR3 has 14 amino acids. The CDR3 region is CASSVWANTGELFF.